Listed here is a single T cell receptor beta chain. What it binds is unknown. Using immunoSEQ multiplex PCR, the repertoire was profiled, and TCRdb retains in-frame clones only, with some absent. The table shows nearly 55,000 clones, with around 85% occurring only once. This sample was taken from a study of PD-1 blockade in classical Hodgkin lymphoma. General study points: The baseline diversity of complete responders showed similarity to that of newly diagnosed patients. Healthy donors were reported to have higher baseline TCR diversity than newly diagnosed patients.

J gave up 5 bases and V 5 bases, and 9 bases lay outside the gene matches. The germline V gene has CDR1 SQVTM and CDR2 ANQGSEA. The CDR3 is 14 amino acids. Every patient was affected by relapse after autologous stem cell transplantation, while exposure to brentuximab vedotin was not uniform. The chain recombines TRBV29-1 with TRBJ1-1; TRBD1 matches at 9 bases. The sequence was obtained from a human donor with classical Hodgkin lymphoma. Sequencing was performed on peripheral blood mononuclear cells (PBMCs), taken at baseline. The CDR3 region is CSVSTNRGRTEAFF. DNA of the CDR3: TGCAGCGTTAGCACAAACAGGGGGCGAACTGAAGCTTTCTTT.